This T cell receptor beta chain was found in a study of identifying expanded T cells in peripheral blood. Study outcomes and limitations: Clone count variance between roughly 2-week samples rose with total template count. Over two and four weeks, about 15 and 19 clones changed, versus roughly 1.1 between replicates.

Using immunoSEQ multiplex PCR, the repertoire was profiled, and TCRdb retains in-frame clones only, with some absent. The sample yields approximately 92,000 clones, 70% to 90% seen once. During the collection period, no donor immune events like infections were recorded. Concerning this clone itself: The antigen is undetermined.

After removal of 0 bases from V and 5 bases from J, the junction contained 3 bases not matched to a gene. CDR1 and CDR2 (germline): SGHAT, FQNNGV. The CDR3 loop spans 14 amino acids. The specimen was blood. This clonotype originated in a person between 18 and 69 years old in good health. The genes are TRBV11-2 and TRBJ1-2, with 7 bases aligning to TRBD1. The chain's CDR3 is CASSLDGTAYGYTF. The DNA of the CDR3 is TGTGCCAGCAGCTTAGACGGGACAGCATATGGCTACACCTTC.